This T cell receptor (beta chain) was sequenced in a study of T cell clusters in autoimmune cytopenias. For the study at large: The median distinct TRB clonotype count was approximately 2,400 per sample, from a median roughly 47,000 reads.

CDR3 length: 15 residues. CDR1 is DFQATT and CDR2 is SNEGSKA in the germline V gene (reference sequence). In the case of this clonotype: Antigen specificity is unknown.

Study-wide results and caveats: Physiological T cell clusters of healthy donors were apparently absent in primary autoimmune cytopenia patients.

Multiplex touch-down PCR amplified TRB using TRB-A and TRB-B pools in one tube. After re-calling the multiplex PCR reads, TCRdb lists one entry per CDR3 protein, DNA absent. This table holds over 10,000 distinct CDR3 sequences. Roughly 40,000 genome equivalents of blood DNA were amplified for TRB. What was sequenced was peripheral blood. The clonotype comes from a human donor with an autoimmune cytopenia or autoimmune hepatitis (not recorded which). The rearrangement links TRBV20-1 to TRBJ2-2. CDR3 residues: CSARDRRANTGELFF.